What follows are 32 T cell receptor beta chains derived from one specimen sequenced in a study of PD-L1 blockade in urothelial cancer. Sequencing was performed with immunoSEQ multiplex PCR; in TCRdb, only in-frame clones are kept and a portion is missing. Of 45,000 or so clones in the sample, 82% were seen once. This material consisted of PBMCs, taken around atezolizumab (anti-PD-L1) treatment. The receptors here all came from a man between 65 and 80 years old with urothelial cancer.

V and J are TRBV19 and TRBJ1-5; tentative D call: TRBD1 (6 bases). Trimming removed 0 bases at V and 16 bases at J, with 25 bases between. Germline CDR1 is LNHDA and CDR2 is SQIVND (reference sequence). The CDR3 consists of 16 residues. CDR3 loop: CASSIDPSFPGHDSHF. Here the CDR3 DNA reads TGTGCCAGTAGTATAGACCCCTCGTTTCCGGGACATGACAGTCATTTT.

V gene TRBV5-1 combines with J gene TRBJ1-1; 8 bases line up with TRBD1. V was clipped by 5 bases and J by 4 bases; unmatched bases: 10. This CDR3 is built from 15 residues. Germline values: CDR1 SGHRS, CDR2 YFSETQ. In nucleotides, the CDR3 is TGCGCCAGCAGAGGGGTGGGGCAGGGGGCCACTGAAGCTTTCTTT. It is translated as CASRGVGQGATEAFF.

The chain joins TRBV19 to TRBJ2-2; possible D gene TRBD1, 5 bases. Trimming shortened V by 6 bases and J by 6 bases, and 17 bases separated the two germline ends. The CDR3 is 15 residues long. The germline V gene has CDR1 LNHDA and CDR2 SQIVND (reference sequence). The CDR3 reads CASSPGPQGAGELFF. In DNA form, the CDR3 reads TGTGCCAGTAGCCCCGGGCCACAAGGGGCCGGGGAGCTGTTTTTT.

This clone came up once. The V call is TRBV4-3, the J call TRBJ2-2; 8 bases match TRBD1. The CDR3 totals 17 residues. With 3 bases clipped from V and 1 base from J, the junction kept 7 bases outside the gene matches. Per germline, CDR1 LGHNA and CDR2 YSLEER. CDR3 coding DNA: TGCGCCAGCAGCCAGCCAGTCGGGACAGGGAACACCGGGGAGCTGTTTTTT. Translating it yields CASSQPVGTGNTGELFF.

CDR3 sequence: CASSLARGQNYEQYF. CDR3 nucleotides: TGTGCCAGCAGCTTAGCTAGGGGTCAGAACTACGAGCAGTACTTC. V and J are TRBV7-2 and TRBJ2-7, with D maybe TRBD1 (5 bases). Looked up from germline, CDR1 is SGHTA and CDR2 is FQGNSA. This CDR3 region has 15 residues. Trimming left V 0 bases short and J 3 bases short, with 12 bases between.

The chain recombines TRBV9 with TRBJ2-2; TRBD2 matches at 7 bases. This CDR3 region has 16 residues. Trimming removed 3 bases from V and 6 bases from J; junction bases left unmatched: 11. Per the germline V gene, CDR1 is SGDLS and CDR2 is YYNGEE. The DNA for the CDR3 is TGTGCCAGCAGCGCTAGGGAGGGGATCAGATCCGGGGAGCTGTTTTTT. Translation gives CASSAREGIRSGELFF. Full variable domain (missing parts from reference TRBV9 and TRBJ2-2): DSGVTQTPKHLITATGQRVTLRCSPRSGDLSVYWYQQSLDQGLQFLIQYYNGEERAKGNILERFSAQQFPDLHSELNLSSLELGDSALYFCASSAREGIRSGELFFGEGSRLTVL.

The chain carries TRBV6-5 and TRBJ1-1, with 8 bases identical to TRBD1. The CDR3 totals 14 residues. The ends lost 6 bases at V and 4 bases at J; junction bases unmatched: 7. The germline V gene has CDR1 MNHEY and CDR2 SVGAGI. CDR3 region: CASRLDRAVTEAFF. The CDR3 DNA reads as TGTGCCAGCAGGTTGGACAGGGCGGTCACTGAAGCTTTCTTT.

The CDR3: CASSTGLAGANYNEQFF. The DNA for the CDR3 is TGCGCCAGCAGCACCGGACTAGCGGGGGCCAACTACAATGAGCAGTTCTTC. V usage is TRBV5-1 and J usage is TRBJ2-1; the match to TRBD2 covers 13 bases. Trimming took 4 bases from V and 3 from J; bases not matched to a gene: 7. In germline, CDR1 is SGHRS, CDR2 YFSETQ. This CDR3 region has 17 residues.

This clone was seen a single time. The chain joins TRBV7-2 to TRBJ2-1; tentatively, D is TRBD2 (7 bases). CDR1 is SGHTA, CDR2 FQGNSA, per germline. The germline V and J ends were trimmed by 0 bases and 8 bases, with 11 bases remaining between them. The CDR3 has 14 amino acids. The CDR3 coding sequence is TGTGCCAGCAGCTTAGCGGGAGGGGGGTATGAGCAGTTCTTC. As protein: CASSLAGGGYEQFF.

Only a few counts were recorded for this clone. The chain is built from TRBV7-8 and TRBJ1-6; D possibly corresponds to TRBD1 (6 bases). Germline V CDR1 and CDR2: SGHVS, FQNEAQ. Trimming removed 5 bases at V and 6 bases at J, with 20 bases between. This CDR3 spans 17 amino acids. The CDR3 DNA reads as TGTGCCAGCAGCCCGATGACAGGCGCCATTTTTAATTCACCCCTCCACTTT. This gives the protein CASSPMTGAIFNSPLHF.

CDR3 DNA: TGTGCCAGCAGCTTTGCAGCGGGCAGCGGGCTCTACGAGCAGTACTTC. Translation gives CASSFAAGSGLYEQYF. J is TRBJ2-7 and V is TRBV7-8; D is perhaps TRBD2 (6 bases). Trimming shortened V by 3 bases and J by 3 bases, and 18 bases separated the two germline ends. Germline CDR1 and CDR2: SGHVS and FQNEAQ. The CDR3 spans 16 residues.

The rearrangement uses TRBV5-1 and TRBJ2-3, with 10 bases lining up with TRBD1. Looked up from germline, CDR1 is SGHRS and CDR2 is YFSETQ. The CDR3 runs to 15 residues. Germline trimming cut 6 bases from V and 7 bases from J; bases unmatched to any gene: 11. The CDR3 DNA sequence: TGCGCCAGCAAACTGGACAGGGGGTGGGGAAATACGCAGTATTTT. It yields the protein CASKLDRGWGNTQYF.

The chain recombines TRBV7-2 with TRBJ2-7; perhaps TRBD2 as D (6 bases). The germline V and J ends were trimmed by 0 bases and 6 bases, with 18 bases remaining between them. Germline V gene lookup returns CDR1 SGHTA and CDR2 FQGNSA. The CDR3 is 16 amino acids. The chain's CDR3 is CASSLARWSGRGEQYF. CDR3 DNA sequence: TGTGCCAGCAGCTTAGCCCGATGGAGCGGGCGGGGCGAGCAGTACTTC.

This clone was recorded only once. The chain combines TRBV4-3 with TRBJ2-2, with TRBD2 matching over 11 bases. CDR1 LGHNA and CDR2 YSLEER come from the germline V gene. This CDR3 comprises 16 residues. The J segment lost 5 bases and the V segment lost 4 bases, leaving 6 bases of the junction unmatched. DNA of the CDR3: TGCGCCAGCAGCCGGGGGACTAGCGGACTTACCGGGGAGCTGTTTTTT. Translating it yields CASSRGTSGLTGELFF.

This chain uses TRBV6-6 with TRBJ2-7; TRBD2 is a possible D gene (6 bases). From germline, CDR1 is MNHNY and CDR2 SVGAGI (reference sequence). V shed 5 bases and J shed 2 bases, with 13 bases lying between them. This CDR3 region has 14 residues. The CDR3 nucleotides read TGTGCCAGCAGTCCGCGGCGGGGACCCTACGAGCAGTACTTC. Protein product: CASSPRRGPYEQYF.

This chain uses TRBV27 with TRBJ2-2; 10 positions agree with TRBD1. From germline, CDR1 is MNHEY and CDR2 SMNVEV (reference sequence). The CDR3 length is 15 residues. Trimming removed 3 bases from V and 9 bases from J; junction bases left unmatched: 7. The DNA of the CDR3 is TGTGCCAGCAGTTTCCTGGACAGGGGGGCTCGGGAGCTGTTTTTT. Amino acid sequence: CASSFLDRGARELFF.

The gene calls are TRBV19 and TRBJ2-1; 9 nucleotides agree with TRBD1. Trimming took 8 bases from V and 5 from J; bases not matched to a gene: 7. The CDR3 totals 14 residues. Germline CDR1 reads LNHDA; CDR2 reads SQIVND (reference sequence). The CDR3 sequence is CASAYRDRDNEQFF. DNA for the CDR3: TGTGCCAGTGCCTACCGGGACAGGGACAATGAGCAGTTCTTC.

The chain carries TRBV13 and TRBJ2-5; 10 bases line up with TRBD2. The CDR3 totals 15 residues. Per germline, CDR1 PRHDT and CDR2 FYEKMQ (reference sequence). V trimming: 6 bases; J trimming: 5 bases; junction bases outside the gene matches: 9. CDR3 nucleotides: TGTGCCAGCAGACCGGCTAGCGGGAGTACGGAGACCCAGTACTTC. It yields the protein CASRPASGSTETQYF.

This clone was recorded a few times. This rearrangement joins TRBV27 to TRBJ2-7, with D hard to call. The length of the CDR3 is 16 residues. V lost 6 bases and J 0 bases, leaving 18 bases between the germline ends. Germline values: CDR1 MNHEY, CDR2 SMNVEV (reference sequence). CDR3: CASSRSSGDHSYEQYF. CDR3 in DNA: TGTGCCAGCAGCCGGAGTAGTGGAGACCACTCCTACGAGCAGTACTTC.

This chain uses TRBV9 with TRBJ2-6, with D possibly being TRBD2 (5 bases). This CDR3 spans 17 amino acids. V lost 3 bases and J lost 0, with 13 bases in between. From germline, CDR1 is SGDLS and CDR2 YYNGEE. CDR3 protein: CASSDRSGSSGANVLTF. The CDR3 DNA follows: TGTGCCAGCAGCGACCGCTCGGGGAGCTCTGGGGCCAACGTCCTGACTTTC.

This clone was found a few times. V gene TRBV5-6 combines with J gene TRBJ1-5, with no clear D. V lost 5 bases and J lost 0, with 12 bases in between. Per germline, CDR1 SGHDT and CDR2 YYEEEE. This CDR3 has 15 amino acids. CDR3 sequence (DNA): TGTGCCAGCAGTTCCGGGGTCTATAGCAATCAGCCCCAGCATTTT. Protein: CASSSGVYSNQPQHF.

J is TRBJ2-7 and V is TRBV27; D possibly corresponds to TRBD2 (5 bases). CDR3 length equals 15 residues. The germline V gene has CDR1 MNHEY and CDR2 SMNVEV (reference sequence). V dropped 2 bases and J dropped 5 bases, with 16 bases sitting between them. CDR3 amino acids: CASSLTILVGNEQYF. The CDR3 DNA reads as TGTGCCAGCAGTTTAACCATACTAGTCGGAAACGAGCAGTACTTC.

The CDR3 sequence is CASSVFGRSNEKLFF. CDR3 sequence (DNA): TGTGCCAGCTCCGTATTTGGCAGAAGTAATGAAAAACTGTTTTTT. V is TRBV7-9 and J is TRBJ1-4; no firm D call. The CDR3 runs to 15 residues. Between the trimmed V and J ends, which lost 8 bases and 4 bases, there was a span of 17 bases. Looked up from germline, CDR1 is SEHNR and CDR2 is FQNEAQ (reference sequence).

The J gene is TRBJ1-2, the V gene TRBV12-5; 7 bases line up with TRBD1. Germline loops: CDR1 LGHNT, CDR2 FRNRAP. This CDR3 has 14 residues. V gave up 6 bases and J gave up 0 bases; unmatched junction bases: 4. CDR3 nucleotides: TGTGCTAGTGGGCCAGGGACAGCTAACTATGGCTACACCTTC. It encodes CASGPGTANYGYTF.

The sample holds one count of this clone. The rearrangement links TRBV30 to TRBJ1-3; 7 bases are shared with TRBD1. Germline V gene data show CDR1 as GTSNPN and CDR2 as SVGIG (reference sequence). V dropped 5 bases and J dropped 2; count of bases not matched to a gene: 9. CDR3 size: 15 residues. CDR3 nucleotide sequence: TGTGCCTGGGGGGTCTGGGGGACAGCTGGAAACACCATATATTTT. Translating it yields CAWGVWGTAGNTIYF.

The chain employs TRBV28 and TRBJ1-5, with 8 bases matching TRBD1. This CDR3 is built from 14 residues. J was trimmed by 2 bases and V by 3 bases; bases with no gene match: 0. Germline CDR1 MDHEN, CDR2 SYDVKM. The CDR3 DNA reads TGTGCCAGCAGTTTGACAGGGGGCAATCAGCCCCAGCATTTT. This translates into CASSLTGGNQPQHF.

This clone was seen a single time. The genes are TRBV19 and TRBJ2-5, with a tentative D call TRBD2 (6 bases). V shed 7 bases and J shed 5 bases, with 11 bases lying between them. This CDR3 comprises 12 residues. The germline V gene has CDR1 LNHDA and CDR2 SQIVND (reference sequence). This CDR3 reads CASKSEGETQYF. CDR3 nucleotides: TGTGCCAGTAAATCGGAGGGGGAGACCCAGTACTTC.

There are a few counts of this clone. The rearrangement joins TRBV13 to TRBJ1-2; TRBD1 aligns across 7 bases. The V gene end was trimmed by 4 bases and the J gene end by 3 bases; junction bases not matched to a gene: 11. Germline V gene sequence: CDR1 PRHDT, CDR2 FYEKMQ (reference sequence). The CDR3 totals 16 residues. CDR3 region: CASSSDRTVLDYGYTF. CDR3 DNA sequence: TGTGCCAGCAGCTCGGACAGGACGGTTTTGGACTATGGCTACACCTTC.

The chain joins TRBV18 to TRBJ1-5; a possible D gene is TRBD1 (6 bases). Germline V gene sequence: CDR1 KGHSH, CDR2 LQKENI. V was trimmed by 1 base and J by 12 bases, leaving 19 bases between them. The CDR3 length is 15 residues. CDR3 in DNA: TGTGCCAGCTCACCACAGAGGACAGATTCTTACTTCCAGCATTTT. Its protein is CASSPQRTDSYFQHF.

This chain uses TRBV5-1 with TRBJ2-7; the D gene is possibly TRBD1 (6 bases). Germline assignment: CDR1 SGHRS and CDR2 YFSETQ. Trimming removed 4 bases from V and 2 bases from J, with 10 bases in between. The CDR3 is 13 amino acids. CDR3 nucleotides: TGCGCCAGCAGCCCCGGACAGACCTACGAGCAGTACTTC. This translates into CASSPGQTYEQYF.

The rearrangement uses TRBV7-2 and TRBJ1-2; 8 nucleotides agree with TRBD1. The germline V gene has CDR1 SGHTA and CDR2 FQGNSA. The length of the CDR3 is 16 residues. V gave up 5 bases and J gave up 5 bases; unmatched junction bases: 13. CDR3 nucleotides: TGTGCCAGCAGCCTAGGGACAGGCCCACAGGGGTATGGCTACACCTTC. This translates into CASSLGTGPQGYGYTF.

The rearrangement links TRBV2 to TRBJ2-7; the match to TRBD2 covers 13 bases. CDR1 SNHLY and CDR2 FYNNEI come from the germline V gene. With V trimmed by 4 bases and J by 7 bases, 4 bases remained unmatched. The CDR3 totals 14 residues. The chain's CDR3 is CASSGTSGGEEQYF. The CDR3 DNA reads as TGTGCCAGCAGTGGGACTAGCGGGGGAGAGGAGCAGTACTTC.